Listed below are T cell receptor beta chains from one sample, sequenced in a study of beta chain features in type 1 diabetes. The assay was immunoSEQ multiplex PCR, and TCRdb's table has in-frame clones only and misses some. The top ten hold around 1.2% of the sample, which has 130,000 to 150,000 clones, less than 15% seen once. Sequenced: central memory CD4+ T cells from blood. The receptor source for this set is a man aged 18-30 years with type 1 diabetes. Each CDR3 is given with its conserved first and last residue. Fields, in order: D gene, CDR3 length, clone size, J gene, V gene, CDR3 DNA, CDR3 protein. D genes are given only for firm matches. Clone size appears in some rows only: once, few, many, or a class for an expanded clone.

D: TRBD2; length: 17; size: NA; J: TRBJ2-5; V: TRBV5-1; DNA: TGCGCCAGCAGCTTAGTTGGGCTAGCGGGGGCGCAAGAGACCCAGTACTTC; CDR3: CASSLVGLAGAQETQYF
D: NA; length: 17; size: few; J: TRBJ2-1; V: TRBV7-8; DNA: TGTGCCAGCAGACGCAGAGACCGTAAACTACATTACAATGAGCAGTTCTTC; CDR3: CASRRRDRKLHYNEQFF
D: TRBD1; length: 13; size: NA; J: TRBJ1-2; V: TRBV10-3; DNA: TGTGCCATCAGTGGAACAGGGGACTGGGGCTACACCTTC; CDR3: CAISGTGDWGYTF
D: TRBD1; length: 13; size: few; J: TRBJ1-2; V: TRBV13; DNA: TGTGCCAGCACGAAACAGGGGGCGCGGGGCTACACCTTC; CDR3: CASTKQGARGYTF
D: NA; length: 14; size: many; J: TRBJ2-6; V: TRBV7-9; DNA: TGTGCCAGCAGCCGTACATTAGGGGCCAACGTCCTGACTTTC; CDR3: CASSRTLGANVLTF
D: NA; length: 14; size: few; J: TRBJ1-4; V: TRBV7-9; DNA: TGTGCCAGCAGCTTCGCAGGGAGGAGTGAAAAACTGTTTTTT; CDR3: CASSFAGRSEKLFF
D: NA; length: 17; size: NA; J: TRBJ2-1; V: TRBV4-1; DNA: TGCGCCAGCAGCCAAGTCCCTTGGCCGGGCACTCCAAATGAGCAGTTCTTC; CDR3: CASSQVPWPGTPNEQFF
D: TRBD2; length: 16; size: many; J: TRBJ2-1; V: TRBV9; DNA: TGTGCCAGCAGCGCCGTCAGCGGGGGGTACAGCAATGAGCAGTTCTTC; CDR3: CASSAVSGGYSNEQFF
D: NA; length: 17; size: few; J: TRBJ1-1; V: TRBV7-9; DNA: TGTGCCAGCAGCTTAGCTTTAATTGGTCGGCGGGGCACTGAAGCTTTCTTT; CDR3: CASSLALIGRRGTEAFF
D: NA; length: 16; size: NA; J: TRBJ1-4; V: TRBV4-2; DNA: TGTGCCAGCAGCCAAGATTCCCCGGGTTTTAATGAAAAACTGTTTTTT; CDR3: CASSQDSPGFNEKLFF
D: NA; length: 12; size: few; J: TRBJ1-1; V: TRBV29-1; DNA: TGCAGCGTTGAAGCGGGAAACAGTGAAGCTTTCTTT; CDR3: CSVEAGNSEAFF
D: NA; length: 12; size: NA; J: TRBJ1-6; V: TRBV7-9; DNA: TGTGCCAGCGTCGAGGGGCAGGAACCCCTCCACTTT; CDR3: CASVEGQEPLHF
D: NA; length: 15; size: NA; J: TRBJ2-3; V: TRBV5-1; DNA: TGCGCCAGCAGCTTGAATCCAGGGTACCCAGATACGCAGTATTTT; CDR3: CASSLNPGYPDTQYF
D: NA; length: 13; size: few; J: TRBJ2-2; V: TRBV27; DNA: TGTGCCAGCAGCGGACATTACACCGGGGAGCTGTTTTTT; CDR3: CASSGHYTGELFF
D: TRBD1; length: 13; size: NA; J: TRBJ1-2; V: TRBV10-2; DNA: TGCGCCAGCAGTGACGACAGGGCGAAGGGCTACACCTTC; CDR3: CASSDDRAKGYTF
D: NA; length: 12; size: few; J: TRBJ2-1; V: TRBV7-9; DNA: TGTGCCAGCAGCCACAGACAAAATGAGCAGTTCTTC; CDR3: CASSHRQNEQFF
D: NA; length: 14; size: many; J: TRBJ1-6; V: TRBV30; DNA: TGTGCCTGGAGAACGAGACAAAGTAATTCACCCCTCCACTTT; CDR3: CAWRTRQSNSPLHF
D: TRBD2; length: 15; size: few; J: TRBJ2-3; V: TRBV5-8; DNA: TGTGCCAGCAGCCCGGGGCAGGGAGGGACAGATACGCAGTATTTT; CDR3: CASSPGQGGTDTQYF
D: NA; length: 15; size: few; J: TRBJ1-4; V: TRBV6-5; DNA: TGTGCCAGCAGTTACTCTCAGGGAATCGGCGAAAAACTGTTTTTT; CDR3: CASSYSQGIGEKLFF
D: TRBD2; length: 16; size: few; J: TRBJ2-5; V: TRBV5-1; DNA: TGCGCCAGCAGCTTGGTTACTAGCGGGGGACAAGAGACCCAGTACTTC; CDR3: CASSLVTSGGQETQYF
D: NA; length: 15; size: NA; J: TRBJ2-1; V: TRBV7-2; DNA: TGTGCCAGCAGCTTAGCGAGGGGGATTCTAAATGAGCAGTTCTTC; CDR3: CASSLARGILNEQFF
D: TRBD2; length: 15; size: few; J: TRBJ2-3; V: TRBV2; DNA: TGTGCCAGCAGCAGACTAGCGGTGGCCACAGATACGCAGTATTTT; CDR3: CASSRLAVATDTQYF
D: NA; length: 16; size: NA; J: TRBJ2-1; V: TRBV21-1; DNA: TGTGCCAGCAGCTCGCCCGGGACGGTTACCTACAATGAGCAGTTCTTC; CDR3: CASSSPGTVTYNEQFF
D: NA; length: 14; size: NA; J: TRBJ2-1; V: TRBV28; DNA: TGTGCCAGCAGCCCCACGGGTTCGGTGAATGAGCAGTTCTTC; CDR3: CASSPTGSVNEQFF
D: NA; length: 14; size: few; J: TRBJ1-1; V: TRBV19; DNA: TGTGCCAGTAGTATACGAGGAGGGCCCACTGAAGCTTTCTTT; CDR3: CASSIRGGPTEAFF
D: NA; length: 13; size: NA; J: TRBJ1-3; V: TRBV9; DNA: TGTGCCAGCAGCCTGACGGGAGGAAACACCATATATTTT; CDR3: CASSLTGGNTIYF
D: NA; length: 12; size: NA; J: TRBJ1-2; V: TRBV19; DNA: TGTGCCAGTAGCCCCCGACAGGCCGGCTACACCTTC; CDR3: CASSPRQAGYTF
D: NA; length: 15; size: few; J: TRBJ1-3; V: TRBV25-1; DNA: TGTGCCAGCAGTGAATCCGGGGGTTACGGAAACACCATATATTTT; CDR3: CASSESGGYGNTIYF
D: NA; length: 15; size: NA; J: TRBJ2-5; V: TRBV6-7; DNA: TGTGCCAGCAGTGCCGGGACCGGGTCCCAAGAGACCCAGTACTTC; CDR3: CASSAGTGSQETQYF
D: NA; length: 14; size: NA; J: TRBJ1-5; V: TRBV10-2; DNA: TGCGCCAGCAGTGAGTCGGTGGGATATCAGCCCCAGCATTTT; CDR3: CASSESVGYQPQHF
D: NA; length: 14; size: NA; J: TRBJ2-1; V: TRBV6-6; DNA: TGTGCCAGCAGTTACTCGTCAGGTTTTGGGGAGCAGTTCTTC; CDR3: CASSYSSGFGEQFF
D: NA; length: 12; size: NA; J: TRBJ2-7; V: TRBV27; DNA: TGTGCCAGCACCGACACATCCTACGAGCAGTACTTC; CDR3: CASTDTSYEQYF
D: NA; length: 16; size: NA; J: TRBJ1-3; V: TRBV5-4; DNA: TGTGCCAGCAGCTTGGATCTACAGGCCTCTGGAAACACCATATATTTT; CDR3: CASSLDLQASGNTIYF
D: NA; length: 15; size: NA; J: TRBJ1-1; V: TRBV10-3; DNA: TGTGCCATCAGTGAGTCAGGGGGTATTAACACTGAAGCTTTCTTT; CDR3: CAISESGGINTEAFF
D: TRBD2; length: 15; size: few; J: TRBJ2-1; V: TRBV7-9; DNA: TGTGCCAGCAGCTTAGCCAGCGGGGGAAACAATGAGCAGTTCTTC; CDR3: CASSLASGGNNEQFF
D: NA; length: 14; size: few; J: TRBJ2-4; V: TRBV6-1; DNA: TGTGCCAGCAGTGAATTAGAGGGGGAGAACATTCAGTACTTC; CDR3: CASSELEGENIQYF
D: NA; length: 11; size: NA; J: TRBJ1-2; V: TRBV29-1; DNA: TGCAGGCCCCAACCTCACTATGGCTACACCTTC; CDR3: CRPQPHYGYTF
D: NA; length: 18; size: NA; J: TRBJ2-2; V: TRBV23-1; DNA: TGCGCCAGCAGTCAATCGACGATGCCGGACGCGAACACCGGGGAGCTGTTTTTT; CDR3: CASSQSTMPDANTGELFF
D: TRBD1; length: 17; size: NA; J: TRBJ1-1; V: TRBV9; DNA: TGTGCCAGCAGCGTAAAGACAGGGGGCAACCTCGGCACTGAAGCTTTCTTT; CDR3: CASSVKTGGNLGTEAFF
D: NA; length: 14; size: NA; J: TRBJ1-3; V: TRBV30; DNA: TGTGCCTGGAGTGTCGGCGTCTCTGGAAACACCATATATTTT; CDR3: CAWSVGVSGNTIYF
D: NA; length: 12; size: NA; J: TRBJ1-3; V: TRBV30; DNA: TGTGCCTGCACAGAATCTGGAAACACCATATATTTT; CDR3: CACTESGNTIYF
D: NA; length: 13; size: NA; J: TRBJ1-6; V: TRBV15; DNA: TGTGCCACCAGCAGAGAACAGGGTTCACCCCTCCACTTT; CDR3: CATSREQGSPLHF